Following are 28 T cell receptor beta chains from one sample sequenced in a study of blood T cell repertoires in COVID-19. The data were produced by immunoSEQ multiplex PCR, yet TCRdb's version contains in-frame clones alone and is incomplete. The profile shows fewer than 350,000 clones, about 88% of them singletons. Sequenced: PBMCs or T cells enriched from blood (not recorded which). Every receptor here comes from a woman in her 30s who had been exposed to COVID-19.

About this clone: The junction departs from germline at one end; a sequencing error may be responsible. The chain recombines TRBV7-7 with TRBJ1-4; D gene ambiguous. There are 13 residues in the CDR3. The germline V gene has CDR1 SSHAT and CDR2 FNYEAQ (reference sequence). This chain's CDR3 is CASSFSVREKLFF. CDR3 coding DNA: TGTGCTAGCAGCTTTTCGGTTCGGGAAAAACTGTTTTTT.

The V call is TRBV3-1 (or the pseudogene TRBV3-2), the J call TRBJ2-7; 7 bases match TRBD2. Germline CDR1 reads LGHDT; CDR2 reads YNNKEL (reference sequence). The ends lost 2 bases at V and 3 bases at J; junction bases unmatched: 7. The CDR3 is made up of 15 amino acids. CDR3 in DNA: TGTGCCAGCAGCCAACCCCCGGCGGGAGTCTACGAGCAGTACTTC. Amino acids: CASSQPPAGVYEQYF.

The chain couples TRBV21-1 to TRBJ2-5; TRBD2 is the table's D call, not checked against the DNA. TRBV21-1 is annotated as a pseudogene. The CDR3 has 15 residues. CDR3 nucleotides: TGTGCCAGCAGCCTAGGAGGAGGGACCCAAGAGACCCAGTACTTC. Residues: CASSLGGGTQETQYF.

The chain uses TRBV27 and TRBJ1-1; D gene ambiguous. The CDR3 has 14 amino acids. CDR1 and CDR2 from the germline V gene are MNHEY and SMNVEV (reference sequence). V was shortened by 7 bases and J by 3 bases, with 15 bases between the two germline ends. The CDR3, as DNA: TGTGCCAGCAAACCGAGGGATAGGGACACTGAAGCTTTCTTT. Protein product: CASKPRDRDTEAFF.

The CDR3 here is CASSLPGEQFF. CDR3 bases: TGTGCCAGCAGCTTACCCGGTGAGCAGTTCTTC. The chain has TRBV7-9 and TRBJ2-1, with D hard to call. This CDR3 comprises 11 residues. Germline loops: CDR1 SEHNR, CDR2 FQNEAQ (reference sequence). The V and J ends lost 2 bases and 9 bases respectively, with 5 bases between them.

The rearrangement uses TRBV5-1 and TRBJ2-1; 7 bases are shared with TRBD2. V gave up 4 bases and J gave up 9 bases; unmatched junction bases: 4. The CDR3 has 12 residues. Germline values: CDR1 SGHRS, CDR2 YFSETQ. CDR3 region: CASSRDYGEQFF. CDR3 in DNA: TGCGCCAGCAGCCGGGACTACGGTGAGCAGTTCTTC.

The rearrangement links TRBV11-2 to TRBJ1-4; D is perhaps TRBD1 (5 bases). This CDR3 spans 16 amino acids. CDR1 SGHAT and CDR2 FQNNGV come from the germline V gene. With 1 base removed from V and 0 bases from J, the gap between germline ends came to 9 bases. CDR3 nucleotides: TGTGCCAGCAGCTTAGGGGGGGGTCCAACTAATGAAAAACTGTTTTTT. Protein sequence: CASSLGGGPTNEKLFF.

Here the CDR3 reads CASSLTGEINGYTF. The CDR3 coding sequence is TGCGCCAGCAGCCTAACAGGGGAAATAAATGGCTACACCTTC. The chain carries TRBV5-1 and TRBJ1-2, with TRBD1 identical over 7 bases. The CDR3 is 14 residues long. V gave up 4 bases and J gave up 6 bases; unmatched junction bases: 9. Per the germline V gene, CDR1 is SGHRS and CDR2 is YFSETQ.

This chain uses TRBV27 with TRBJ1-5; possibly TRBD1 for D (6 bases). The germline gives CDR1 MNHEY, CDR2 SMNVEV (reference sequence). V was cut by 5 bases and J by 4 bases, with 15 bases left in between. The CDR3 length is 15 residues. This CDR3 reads CASSIKLGQNQPQHF. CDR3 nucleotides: TGTGCCAGCAGTATCAAACTAGGACAGAATCAGCCCCAGCATTTT.

CDR3 loop: CASSTRPPLGPGELFF. The CDR3 DNA reads TGTGCCAGCAGCACACGACCCCCGTTGGGGCCCGGGGAGCTGTTTTTT. The chain recombines TRBV11-3 with TRBJ2-2; weak D call: TRBD1 (5 bases). Trimming left V 5 bases short and J 6 bases short, with 19 bases between. The germline V gene encodes CDR1 SGHNT and CDR2 YENEEA. This CDR3 has 16 residues.

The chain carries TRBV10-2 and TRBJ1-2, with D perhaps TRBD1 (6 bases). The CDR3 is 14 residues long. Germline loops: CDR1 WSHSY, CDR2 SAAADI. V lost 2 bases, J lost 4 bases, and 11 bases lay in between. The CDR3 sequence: CASSETGTSYGYTF. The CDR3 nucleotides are TGCGCCAGCAGTGAGACCGGGACAAGCTATGGCTACACCTTC.

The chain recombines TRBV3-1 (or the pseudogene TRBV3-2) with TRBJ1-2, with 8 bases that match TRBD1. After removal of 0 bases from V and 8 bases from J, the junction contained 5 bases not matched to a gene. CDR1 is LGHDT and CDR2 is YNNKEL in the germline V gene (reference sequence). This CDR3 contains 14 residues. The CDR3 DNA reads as TGTGCCAGCAGCCAAGATCAGGGGGCGGGCGGCTACACCTTC. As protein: CASSQDQGAGGYTF.

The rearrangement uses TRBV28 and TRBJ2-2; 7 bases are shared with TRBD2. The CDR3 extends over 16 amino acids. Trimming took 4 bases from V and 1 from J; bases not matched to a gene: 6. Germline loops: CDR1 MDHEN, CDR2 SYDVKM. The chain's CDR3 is CASSSRDYLNTGELFF. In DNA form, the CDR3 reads TGTGCCAGCAGTTCGCGGGACTACCTGAACACCGGGGAGCTGTTTTTT. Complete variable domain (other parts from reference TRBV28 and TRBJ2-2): DVKVTQSSRYLVKRTGEKVFLECVQDMDHENMFWYRQDPGLGLRLIYFSYDVKMKEKGDIPEGYSVSREKKERFSLILESASTNQTSMYLCASSSRDYLNTGELFFGEGSRLTVL.

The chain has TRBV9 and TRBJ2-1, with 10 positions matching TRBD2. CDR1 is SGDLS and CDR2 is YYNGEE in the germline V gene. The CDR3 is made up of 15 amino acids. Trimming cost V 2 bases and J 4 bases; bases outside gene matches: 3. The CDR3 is CASSVGLAEYNEQFF. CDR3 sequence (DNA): TGTGCCAGCAGCGTCGGACTAGCGGAATACAATGAGCAGTTCTTC.

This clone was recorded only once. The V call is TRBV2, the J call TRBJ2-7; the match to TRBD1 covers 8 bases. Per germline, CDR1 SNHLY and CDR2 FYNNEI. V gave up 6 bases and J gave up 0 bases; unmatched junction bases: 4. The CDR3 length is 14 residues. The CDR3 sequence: CASRPGTGSYEQYF. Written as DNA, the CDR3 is TGTGCCAGCAGACCCGGGACAGGCTCCTACGAGCAGTACTTC.

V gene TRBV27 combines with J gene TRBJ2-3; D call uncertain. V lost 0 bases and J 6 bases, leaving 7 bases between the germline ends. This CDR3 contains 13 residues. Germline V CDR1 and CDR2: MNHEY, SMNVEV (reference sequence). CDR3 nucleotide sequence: TGTGCCAGCAGTTTATCCTCGCGGGATACGCAGTATTTT. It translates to CASSLSSRDTQYF.

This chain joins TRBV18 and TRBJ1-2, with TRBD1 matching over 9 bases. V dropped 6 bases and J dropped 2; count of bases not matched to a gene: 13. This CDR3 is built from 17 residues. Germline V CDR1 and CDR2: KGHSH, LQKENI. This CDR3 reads CASSPYQQGQGNYGYTF. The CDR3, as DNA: TGTGCCAGCTCCCCTTATCAACAGGGACAGGGAAACTATGGCTACACCTTC.

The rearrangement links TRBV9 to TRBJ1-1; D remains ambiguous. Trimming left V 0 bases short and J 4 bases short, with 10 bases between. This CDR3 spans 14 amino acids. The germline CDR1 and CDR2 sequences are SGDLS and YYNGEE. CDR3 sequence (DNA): TGTGCCAGCAGCGTAGTTTCTAGGATCACTGAAGCTTTCTTT. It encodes CASSVVSRITEAFF.

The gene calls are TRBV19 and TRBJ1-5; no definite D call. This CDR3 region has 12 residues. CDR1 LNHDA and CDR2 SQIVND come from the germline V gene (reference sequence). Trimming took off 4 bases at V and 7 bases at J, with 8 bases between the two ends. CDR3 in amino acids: CASSTSGQPQHF. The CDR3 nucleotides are TGTGCCAGTAGTACTTCCGGGCAGCCCCAGCATTTT. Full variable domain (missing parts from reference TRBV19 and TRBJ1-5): DGGITQSPKYLFRKEGQNVTLSCEQNLNHDAMYWYRQDPGQGLRLIYYSQIVNDFQKGDIAEGYSVSREKKESFPLTVTSAQKNPTAFYLCASSTSGQPQHFGDGTRLSIL.

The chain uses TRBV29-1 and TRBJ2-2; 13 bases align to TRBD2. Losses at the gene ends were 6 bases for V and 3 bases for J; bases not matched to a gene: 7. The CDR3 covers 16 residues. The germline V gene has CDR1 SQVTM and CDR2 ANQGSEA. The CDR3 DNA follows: TGCAGCGTCCCGGGACTAGCGGGACTAGACACCGGGGAGCTGTTTTTT. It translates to CSVPGLAGLDTGELFF.

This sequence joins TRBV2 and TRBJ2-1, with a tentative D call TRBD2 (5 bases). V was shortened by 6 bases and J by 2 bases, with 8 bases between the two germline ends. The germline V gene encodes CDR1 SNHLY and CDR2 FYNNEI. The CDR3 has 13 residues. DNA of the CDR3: TGTGCCAGCAGCGGAGGAACCTACAATGAGCAGTTCTTC. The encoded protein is CASSGGTYNEQFF.

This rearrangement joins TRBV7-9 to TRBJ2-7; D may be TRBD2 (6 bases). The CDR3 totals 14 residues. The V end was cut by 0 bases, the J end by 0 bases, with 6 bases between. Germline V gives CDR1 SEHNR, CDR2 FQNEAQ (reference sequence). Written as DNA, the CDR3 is TGTGCCAGCAGCTTAGCGACTAGCTCCTACGAGCAGTACTTC. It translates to CASSLATSSYEQYF.

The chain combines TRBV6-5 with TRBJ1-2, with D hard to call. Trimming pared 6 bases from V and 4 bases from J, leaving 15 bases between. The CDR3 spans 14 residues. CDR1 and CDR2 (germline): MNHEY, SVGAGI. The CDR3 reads CASRTTGEPYGYTF. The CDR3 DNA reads TGTGCCAGCAGGACAACCGGGGAGCCCTATGGCTACACCTTC.

The CDR3 DNA reads as TGTGCCAGCAGTTACGACAGGGCGATGAACACTGAAGCTTTCTTT. It yields the protein CASSYDRAMNTEAFF. The rearrangement links TRBV6-5 to TRBJ1-1; 7 bases are a match to TRBD1. The CDR3 is 15 residues long. V dropped 2 bases and J dropped 0; count of bases not matched to a gene: 3. Germline CDR1 reads MNHEY; CDR2 reads SVGAGI.

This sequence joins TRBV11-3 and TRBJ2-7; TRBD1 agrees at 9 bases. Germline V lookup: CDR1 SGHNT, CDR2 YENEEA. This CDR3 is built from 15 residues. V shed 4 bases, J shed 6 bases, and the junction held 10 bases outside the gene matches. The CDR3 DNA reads TGTGCCAGCAGCTGGAGAAGCGGGACAGGGCGCGAGCAGTACTTC. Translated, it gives CASSWRSGTGREQYF.

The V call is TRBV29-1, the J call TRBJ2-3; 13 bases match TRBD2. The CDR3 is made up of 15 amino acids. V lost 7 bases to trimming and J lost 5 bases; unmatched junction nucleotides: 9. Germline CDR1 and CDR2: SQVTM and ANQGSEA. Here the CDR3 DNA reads TGCAGCGGGTCTACGTGGACTAGCGGGAGAGATACGCAGTATTTT. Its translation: CSGSTWTSGRDTQYF.

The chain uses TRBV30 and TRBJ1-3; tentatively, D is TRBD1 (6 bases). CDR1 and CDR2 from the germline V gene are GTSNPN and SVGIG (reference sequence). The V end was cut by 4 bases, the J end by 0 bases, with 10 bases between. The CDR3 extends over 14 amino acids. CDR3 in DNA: TGTGCCTGGAAGGGGGGGGGCTCTGGAAACACCATATATTTT. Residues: CAWKGGGSGNTIYF.

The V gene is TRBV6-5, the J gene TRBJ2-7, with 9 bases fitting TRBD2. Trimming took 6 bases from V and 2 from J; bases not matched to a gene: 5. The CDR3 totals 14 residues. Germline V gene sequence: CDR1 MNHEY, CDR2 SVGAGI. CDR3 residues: CASRYIAGAYEQYF. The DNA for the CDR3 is TGTGCCAGCAGATATATAGCGGGAGCCTACGAGCAGTACTTC.